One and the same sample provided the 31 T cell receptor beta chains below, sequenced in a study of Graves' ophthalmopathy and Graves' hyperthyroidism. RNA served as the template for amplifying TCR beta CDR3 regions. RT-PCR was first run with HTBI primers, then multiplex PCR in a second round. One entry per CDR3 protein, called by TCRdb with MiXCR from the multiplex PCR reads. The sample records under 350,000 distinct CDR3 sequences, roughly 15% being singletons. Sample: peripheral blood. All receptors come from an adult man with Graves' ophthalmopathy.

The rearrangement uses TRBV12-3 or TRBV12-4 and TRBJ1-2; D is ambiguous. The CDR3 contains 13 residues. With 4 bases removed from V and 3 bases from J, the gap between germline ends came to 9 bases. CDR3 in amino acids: CASSSTVDYGYTF. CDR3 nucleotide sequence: TGTGCCAGCAGTTCTACAGTAGACTATGGCTACACCTTC.

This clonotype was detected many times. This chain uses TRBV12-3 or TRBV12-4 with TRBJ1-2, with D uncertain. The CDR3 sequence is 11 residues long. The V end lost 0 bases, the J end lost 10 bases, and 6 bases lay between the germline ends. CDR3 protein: CASSLASAYTF. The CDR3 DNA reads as TGTGCCAGCAGTTTAGCCAGTGCCTACACCTTC.

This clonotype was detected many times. CDR3: CSARTGQGYTF. The CDR3, as DNA: TGCAGTGCTCGGACAGGGCAAGGCTACACCTTC. This sequence joins TRBV20-1 and TRBJ1-2, with TRBD1 identical over 8 bases. CDR3 size: 11 residues. Germline V gene sequence: CDR1 DFQATT, CDR2 SNEGSKA (reference sequence). V shed 5 bases and J 8 bases; nucleotides not matched to a gene: 4.

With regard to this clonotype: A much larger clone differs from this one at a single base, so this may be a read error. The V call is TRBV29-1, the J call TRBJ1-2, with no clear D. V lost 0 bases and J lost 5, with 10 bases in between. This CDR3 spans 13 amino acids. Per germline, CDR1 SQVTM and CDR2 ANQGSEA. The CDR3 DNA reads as TGCAGCGTTGAAGATTCTCTTGTATATGGCTACACCTTC. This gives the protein CSVEDSLVYGYTF.

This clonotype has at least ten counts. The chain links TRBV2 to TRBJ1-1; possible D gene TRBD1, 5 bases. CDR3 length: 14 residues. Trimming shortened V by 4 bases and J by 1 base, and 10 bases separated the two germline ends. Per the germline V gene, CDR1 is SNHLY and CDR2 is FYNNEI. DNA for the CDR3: TGTGCCAGCAGTGTAGAGGGGAGGAACACTGAAGCTTTCTTT. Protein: CASSVEGRNTEAFF.

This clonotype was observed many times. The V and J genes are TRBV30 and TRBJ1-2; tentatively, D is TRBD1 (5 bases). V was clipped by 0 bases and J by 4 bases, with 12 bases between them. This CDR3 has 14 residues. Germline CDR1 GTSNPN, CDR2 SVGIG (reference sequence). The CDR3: CAWSVRGIGYGYTF. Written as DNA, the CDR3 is TGTGCCTGGAGTGTACGGGGGATAGGCTATGGCTACACCTTC.

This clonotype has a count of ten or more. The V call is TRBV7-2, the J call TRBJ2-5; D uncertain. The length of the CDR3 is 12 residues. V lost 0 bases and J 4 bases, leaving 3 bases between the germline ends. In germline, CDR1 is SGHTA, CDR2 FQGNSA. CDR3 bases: TGTGCCAGCAGCTTAGCGGTAGAGACCCAGTACTTC. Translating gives CASSLAVETQYF.

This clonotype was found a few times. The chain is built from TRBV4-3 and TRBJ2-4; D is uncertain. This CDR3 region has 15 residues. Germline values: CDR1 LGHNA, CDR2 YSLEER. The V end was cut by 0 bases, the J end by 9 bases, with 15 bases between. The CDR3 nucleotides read TGCGCCAGCAGCCAAGAGCCAGAAGGGCGGACCATTCAGTACTTC. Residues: CASSQEPEGRTIQYF.

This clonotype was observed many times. The CDR3 nucleotides read TGCAGTGCTCAAAAAGGGTTTGCTGAAGCTTTCTTT. Protein: CSAQKGFAEAFF. The chain recombines TRBV20-1 with TRBJ1-1, with no clear D. The V and J ends lost 5 bases and 6 bases respectively, with 13 bases between them. The CDR3 sequence is 12 residues long. The V gene's germline CDR1 is DFQATT and CDR2 SNEGSKA (reference sequence).

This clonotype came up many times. Here the CDR3 DNA reads TGTGCCAGCAGTTTAATCCACGAGCAGTACTTC. The encoded protein is CASSLIHEQYF. The chain couples TRBV12-3 or TRBV12-4 to TRBJ2-7; no reliable D call. The CDR3 runs to 11 residues. The V end was cut by 2 bases, the J end by 5 bases, with 4 bases between.

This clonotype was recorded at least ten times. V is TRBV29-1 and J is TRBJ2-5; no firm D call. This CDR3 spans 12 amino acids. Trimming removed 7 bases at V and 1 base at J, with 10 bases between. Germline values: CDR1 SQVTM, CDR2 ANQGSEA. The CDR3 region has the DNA TGCAGCGGGACGGAAACCCAAGAGACCCAGTACTTC. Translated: CSGTETQETQYF.

The CDR3 sequence: CASSVRDRGRETQYF. The CDR3 bases are TGTGCCAGCAGCGTAAGGGACAGGGGGCGCGAGACCCAGTACTTC. The V gene is TRBV7-2, the J gene TRBJ2-5; 12 positions agree with TRBD1. Germline V CDR1 and CDR2: SGHTA, FQGNSA. V trimming: 5 bases; J trimming: 5 bases; junction bases outside the gene matches: 6. The CDR3 loop spans 15 amino acids.

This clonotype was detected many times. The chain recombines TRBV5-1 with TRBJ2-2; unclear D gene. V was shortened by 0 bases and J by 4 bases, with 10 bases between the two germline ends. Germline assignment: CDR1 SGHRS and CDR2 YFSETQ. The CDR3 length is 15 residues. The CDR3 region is CASSLGTASTGELFF. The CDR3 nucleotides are TGCGCCAGCAGCTTGGGGACGGCAAGCACCGGGGAGCTGTTTTTT.

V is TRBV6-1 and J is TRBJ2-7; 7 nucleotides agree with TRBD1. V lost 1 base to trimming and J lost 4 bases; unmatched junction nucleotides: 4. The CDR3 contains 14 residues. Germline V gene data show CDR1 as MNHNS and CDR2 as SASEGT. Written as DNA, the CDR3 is TGTGCCAGCAGTGAAGGACAGGGTATATACGAGCAGTACTTC. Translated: CASSEGQGIYEQYF.

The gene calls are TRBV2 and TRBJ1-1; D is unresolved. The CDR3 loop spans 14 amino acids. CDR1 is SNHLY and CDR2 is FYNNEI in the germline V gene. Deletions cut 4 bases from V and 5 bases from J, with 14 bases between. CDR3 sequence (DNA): TGTGCCAGCAGTGCCACGTGGTCGGGGACTGAAGCTTTCTTT. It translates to CASSATWSGTEAFF. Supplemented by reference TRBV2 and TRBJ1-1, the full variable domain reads EPEVTQTPSHQVTQMGQEVILRCVPISNHLYFYWYRQILGQKVEFLVSFYNNEISEKSEIFDDQFSVERPDGSNFTLKIRSTKLEDSAMYFCASSATWSGTEAFFGQGTRLTVV.

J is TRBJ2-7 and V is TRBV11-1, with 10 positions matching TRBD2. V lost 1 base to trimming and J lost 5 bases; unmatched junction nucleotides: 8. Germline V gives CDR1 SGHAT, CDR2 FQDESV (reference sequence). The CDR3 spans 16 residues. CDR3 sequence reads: CASSLDRLAGANEQYF. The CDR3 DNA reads TGTGCCAGCAGCTTAGACCGTCTAGCGGGAGCCAACGAGCAGTACTTC.

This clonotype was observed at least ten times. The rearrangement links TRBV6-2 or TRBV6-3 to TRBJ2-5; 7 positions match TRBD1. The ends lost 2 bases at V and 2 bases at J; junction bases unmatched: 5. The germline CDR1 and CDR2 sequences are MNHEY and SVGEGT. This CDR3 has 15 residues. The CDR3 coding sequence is TGTGCCAGCAGTTACGATGGACAGGAGCAAGAGACCCAGTACTTC. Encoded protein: CASSYDGQEQETQYF.

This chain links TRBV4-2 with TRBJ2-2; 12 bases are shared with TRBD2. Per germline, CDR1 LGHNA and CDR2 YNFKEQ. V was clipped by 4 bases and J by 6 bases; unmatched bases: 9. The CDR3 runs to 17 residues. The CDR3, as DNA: TGTGCCAGCAGCCTTCCGCGACTAGCGGGAGCGGCCGGGGAGCTGTTTTTT. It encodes CASSLPRLAGAAGELFF.

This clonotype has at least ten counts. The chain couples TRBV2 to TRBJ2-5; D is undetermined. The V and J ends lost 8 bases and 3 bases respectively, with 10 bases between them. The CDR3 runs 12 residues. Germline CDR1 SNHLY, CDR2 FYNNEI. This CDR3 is CASGAGKETQYF. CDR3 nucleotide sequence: TGTGCCAGCGGTGCTGGGAAAGAGACCCAGTACTTC.

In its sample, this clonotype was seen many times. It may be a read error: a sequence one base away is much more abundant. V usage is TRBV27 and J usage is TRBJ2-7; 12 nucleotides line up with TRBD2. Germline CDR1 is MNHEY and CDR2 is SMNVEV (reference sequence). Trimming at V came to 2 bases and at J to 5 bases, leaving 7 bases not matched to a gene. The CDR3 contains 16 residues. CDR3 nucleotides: TGTGCCAGCAGTTTAGAAATGGGACTAGCGGGCAACGAGCAGTACTTC. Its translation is CASSLEMGLAGNEQYF.

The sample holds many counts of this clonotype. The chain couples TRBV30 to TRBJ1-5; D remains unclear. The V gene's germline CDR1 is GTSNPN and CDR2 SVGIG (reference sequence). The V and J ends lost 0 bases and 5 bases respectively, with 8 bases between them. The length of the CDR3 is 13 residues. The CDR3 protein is CAWSVFVDQPQHF. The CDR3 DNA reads TGTGCCTGGAGTGTATTCGTGGATCAGCCCCAGCATTTT.

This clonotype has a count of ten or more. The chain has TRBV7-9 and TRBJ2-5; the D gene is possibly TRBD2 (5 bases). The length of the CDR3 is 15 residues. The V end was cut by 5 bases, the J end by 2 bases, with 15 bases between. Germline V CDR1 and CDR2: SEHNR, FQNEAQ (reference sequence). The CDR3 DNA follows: TGTGCCAGCAGCCACCCTGGGCGCGGGCAAGAGACCCAGTACTTC. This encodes CASSHPGRGQETQYF.

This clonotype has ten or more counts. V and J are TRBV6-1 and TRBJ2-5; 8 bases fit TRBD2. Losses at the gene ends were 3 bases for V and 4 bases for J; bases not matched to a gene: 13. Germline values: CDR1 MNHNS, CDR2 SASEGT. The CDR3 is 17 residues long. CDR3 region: CASSESYRAGGRETQYF. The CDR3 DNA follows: TGTGCCAGCAGTGAGAGTTATCGGGCGGGAGGAAGAGAGACCCAGTACTTC.

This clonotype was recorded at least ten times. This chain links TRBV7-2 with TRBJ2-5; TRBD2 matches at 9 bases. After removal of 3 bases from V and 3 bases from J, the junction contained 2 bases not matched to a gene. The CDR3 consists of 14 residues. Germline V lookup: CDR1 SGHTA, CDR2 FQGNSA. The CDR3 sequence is CASSFSGGEETQYF. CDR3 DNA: TGTGCCAGCAGCTTTAGCGGGGGCGAAGAGACCCAGTACTTC.

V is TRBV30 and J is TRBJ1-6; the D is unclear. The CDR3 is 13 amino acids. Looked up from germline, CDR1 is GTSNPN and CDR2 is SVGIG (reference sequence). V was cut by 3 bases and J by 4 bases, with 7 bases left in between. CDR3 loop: CAWSAQYNSPLHF. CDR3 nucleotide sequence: TGTGCCTGGAGCGCGCAGTATAATTCACCCCTCCACTTT.

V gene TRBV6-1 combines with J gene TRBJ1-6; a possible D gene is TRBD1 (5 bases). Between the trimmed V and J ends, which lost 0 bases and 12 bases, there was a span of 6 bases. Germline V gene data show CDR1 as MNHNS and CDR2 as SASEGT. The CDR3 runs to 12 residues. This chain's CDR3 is CASSEARGPLHF. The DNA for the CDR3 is TGTGCCAGCAGTGAAGCGAGGGGACCCCTCCACTTT.

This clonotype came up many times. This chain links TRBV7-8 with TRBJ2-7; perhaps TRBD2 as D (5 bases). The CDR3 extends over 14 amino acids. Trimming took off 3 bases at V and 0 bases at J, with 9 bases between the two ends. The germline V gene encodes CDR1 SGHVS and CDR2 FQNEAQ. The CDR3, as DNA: TGTGCCAGCAGCTTTAGCGTAAGCTCCTACGAGCAGTACTTC. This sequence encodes CASSFSVSSYEQYF.

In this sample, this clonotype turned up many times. The CDR3 loop reads CARTALPNYGYTF. The CDR3 DNA reads as TGTGCCAGGACAGCGTTACCTAACTATGGCTACACCTTC. The chain couples TRBV2 to TRBJ1-2, with D possibly TRBD1 on 5 matching bases. Germline V lookup: CDR1 SNHLY, CDR2 FYNNEI. V was pared by 9 bases and J by 0 bases, with 11 bases between. The CDR3 consists of 13 residues. Supplemented by reference TRBV2 and TRBJ1-2, the full variable domain reads EPEVTQTPSHQVTQMGQEVILRCVPISNHLYFYWYRQILGQKVEFLVSFYNNEISEKSEIFDDQFSVERPDGSNFTLKIRSTKLEDSAMYFCARTALPNYGYTFGSGTRLTVV.

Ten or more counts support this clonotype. The CDR3 sequence is CASRPGGGTFSYEQYF. The CDR3 coding sequence is TGTGCCAGCAGGCCCGGGGGGGGAACCTTCTCCTACGAGCAGTACTTC. V and J are TRBV12-3 or TRBV12-4 and TRBJ2-7, with 8 bases matching TRBD2. This CDR3 has 16 residues. V dropped 6 bases and J dropped 0; count of bases not matched to a gene: 10.

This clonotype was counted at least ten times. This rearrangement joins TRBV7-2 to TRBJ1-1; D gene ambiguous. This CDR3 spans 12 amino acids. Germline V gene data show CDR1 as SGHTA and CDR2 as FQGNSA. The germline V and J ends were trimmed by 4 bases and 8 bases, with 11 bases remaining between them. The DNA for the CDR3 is TGTGCCAGCAGCTCCTCCTCTTTGGAAGCTTTCTTT. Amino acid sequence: CASSSSSLEAFF. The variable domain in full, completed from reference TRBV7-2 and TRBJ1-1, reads GAGVSQSPSNKVTEKGKDVELRCDPISGHTALYWYRQSLGQGLEFLIYFQGNSAPDKSGLPSDRFSAERTGGSVSTLTIQRTQQEDSAVYLCASSSSSLEAFFGQGTRLTVV.

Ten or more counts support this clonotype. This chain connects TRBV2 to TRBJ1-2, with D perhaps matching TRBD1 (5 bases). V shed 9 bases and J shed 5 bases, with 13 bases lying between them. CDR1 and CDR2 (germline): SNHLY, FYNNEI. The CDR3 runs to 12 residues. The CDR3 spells CASGGSRYGYTF. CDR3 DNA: TGTGCCAGTGGGGGGAGCAGGTATGGCTACACCTTC.